The 20 T cell receptor beta chains given below trace back to one sample, sequenced in a study of response to subunit inactivated influenza vaccine. TCRdb processed the RT-PCR reads anew with MiXCR; each CDR3 protein has one entry. This table has about 700,000 distinct CDR3 sequences, approximately 15% appearing once. The starting material was PBMCs from blood, obtained 14 days before vaccination. The receptors stem from a man aged 50 or older who received an inactivated influenza vaccine.

This rearrangement joins TRBV10-3 to TRBJ2-6; unclear D gene. The V gene's germline CDR1 is ENHRY and CDR2 SYGVKD. Trimming cost V 0 bases and J 0 bases, with 9 bases left between them. The CDR3 runs 17 residues. The CDR3 spells CAISESRRGSGANVLTF. The CDR3 coding sequence is TGTGCCATCAGTGAGTCGAGGAGAGGCTCTGGGGCCAACGTCCTGACTTTC.

DNA for the CDR3: TGTGCCAGCAGCCAATCGATCAGAGTCTACGAGCAGTACTTC. It yields the protein CASSQSIRVYEQYF. This chain joins TRBV14 and TRBJ2-7; D is unresolved. The V and J ends lost 2 bases and 3 bases respectively, with 11 bases between them. The CDR3 length is 14 residues. In germline, CDR1 is SGHDN, CDR2 FVKESK.

V usage is TRBV12-3 or TRBV12-4 and J usage is TRBJ1-1; D is perhaps TRBD1 (5 bases). The germline V and J ends were trimmed by 8 bases and 9 bases, with 7 bases remaining between them. The CDR3 covers 9 residues. The CDR3 sequence: CASGGKAFF. In DNA form, the CDR3 reads TGTGCCAGCGGGGGGAAAGCTTTCTTT.

This rearrangement joins TRBV2 to TRBJ2-1; 15 bases line up with TRBD2. The CDR3 is 20 amino acids. V gave up 0 bases and J gave up 4 bases; unmatched junction bases: 10. Germline CDR1 and CDR2: SNHLY and FYNNEI. The CDR3 nucleotides are TGTGCCAGCAGTGAAGCGCGAGGTGGGACTAGCGGGGGGAAATACAATGAGCAGTTCTTC. Protein sequence: CASSEARGGTSGGKYNEQFF.

The chain links TRBV6-2 or TRBV6-3 to TRBJ2-1, with 7 nucleotides matching TRBD2. Germline V CDR1 and CDR2: MNHEY, SVGEGT. V shed 4 bases and J 9 bases; nucleotides not matched to a gene: 6. This CDR3 is 13 amino acids long. In DNA, the CDR3 is TGTGCCAGCAGTTTCCTAGCGGCGGCTGAGCAGTTCTTC. Protein sequence: CASSFLAAAEQFF.

The chain uses TRBV5-8 and TRBJ2-7, with TRBD1 matching over 9 bases. This CDR3 has 15 residues. CDR1 and CDR2 from the germline V gene are SGHTS and YDEGEE. The trim removed 0 bases at V and 7 bases at J, leaving 8 bases unmatched. The CDR3 reads CASSLAGTGIREQYF. Written as DNA, the CDR3 is TGTGCCAGCAGCTTGGCCGGGACAGGGATTCGGGAGCAGTACTTC.

This clonotype appeared a few times. The chain uses TRBV6-5 and TRBJ2-5; D is unclear. V lost 2 bases and J lost 0, with 16 bases in between. The CDR3 contains 17 residues. Germline values: CDR1 MNHEY, CDR2 SVGAGI. This CDR3 reads CASSYRASVQYQETQYF. CDR3 nucleotides: TGTGCCAGCAGTTACAGGGCCAGCGTACAGTACCAAGAGACCCAGTACTTC.

The chain employs TRBV9 and TRBJ1-6; D is perhaps TRBD1 (5 bases). Germline V gives CDR1 SGDLS, CDR2 YYNGEE. Trimming shortened V by 0 bases and J by 13 bases, and 8 bases separated the two germline ends. The CDR3 consists of 12 residues. CDR3 sequence reads: CASSVVEGPLHF. As DNA, the CDR3 is TGTGCCAGCAGCGTAGTGGAGGGGCCCCTCCACTTT. Full variable domain (outside the CDR3, taken from reference TRBV9 and TRBJ1-6): DSGVTQTPKHLITATGQRVTLRCSPRSGDLSVYWYQQSLDQGLQFLIQYYNGEERAKGNILERFSAQQFPDLHSELNLSSLELGDSALYFCASSVVEGPLHFGNGTRLTVT.

The J gene is TRBJ2-7, the V gene TRBV7-2; D gene unclear. CDR3 length: 16 residues. Trimming took off 1 base at V and 3 bases at J, with 16 bases between the two ends. Germline V gene lookup returns CDR1 SGHTA and CDR2 FQGNSA. CDR3 region: CASSLELGIGFYEQYF. In nucleotides, the CDR3 is TGTGCCAGCAGCTTAGAACTGGGAATAGGTTTCTACGAGCAGTACTTC.

The sample holds a few counts of this clonotype. The rearrangement uses TRBV20-1 and TRBJ1-3; D not resolved. The CDR3 runs 13 residues. The germline gives CDR1 DFQATT, CDR2 SNEGSKA (reference sequence). Trimming removed 2 bases at V and 0 bases at J, with 5 bases between. This CDR3 reads CSARPGSGNTIYF. The CDR3, as DNA: TGCAGTGCTAGACCGGGCTCTGGAAACACCATATATTTT.

The gene calls are TRBV18 and TRBJ1-1, with TRBD1 matching 7 bases. The CDR3 consists of 13 residues. The germline CDR1 and CDR2 sequences are KGHSH and LQKENI. The ends lost 0 bases at V and 7 bases at J; junction bases unmatched: 2. In DNA form, the CDR3 reads TGTGCCAGCTCACCACCGTGGACAGGTGAAGCTTTCTTT. Translated: CASSPPWTGEAFF.

The chain recombines TRBV20-1 with TRBJ1-6; tentative D call: TRBD1 (5 bases). Germline V CDR1 and CDR2: DFQATT, SNEGSKA (reference sequence). This CDR3 has 14 amino acids. This CDR3 is CSPAKVRDNSPLHF. The CDR3 DNA reads TGCAGCCCCGCAAAGGTCAGGGATAATTCACCCCTCCACTTT.

The chain combines TRBV4-1 with TRBJ1-2; TRBD1 might be the D (5 bases). Per germline, CDR1 MGHRA and CDR2 YSYEKL. V was clipped by 4 bases and J by 4 bases, with 10 bases between them. This CDR3 is built from 13 residues. CDR3 sequence: CASSPWDGYGYTF. CDR3 nucleotides: TGCGCCAGCAGCCCTTGGGACGGCTATGGCTACACCTTC.

This clonotype was observed many times. V is TRBV4-3 and J is TRBJ1-4, with D unresolved. The V end lost 0 bases, the J end lost 2 bases, and 10 bases lay between the germline ends. CDR1 is LGHNA, CDR2 YSLEER, per germline. The CDR3 totals 16 residues. The CDR3 loop is CASSQEYDGTNEKLFF. The CDR3 nucleotides are TGCGCCAGCAGCCAAGAATACGACGGGACTAATGAAAAACTGTTTTTT.

Comments on this clonotype: This may be a read error: a much more frequent sequence differs by one nucleotide. The chain carries TRBV6-5 and TRBJ2-1; maybe TRBD2 (6 bases). V lost 4 bases to trimming and J lost 8 bases, with 12 bases between them. There are 13 residues in the CDR3. The germline CDR1 and CDR2 sequences are MNHEY and SVGAGI. CDR3 sequence: CASSCRLEHEQFF. DNA for the CDR3: TGTGCCAGCAGTTGCCGACTAGAACATGAGCAGTTCTTC.

This clonotype was seen a handful of times. The chain links TRBV15 to TRBJ2-7; 13 bases are shared with TRBD2. CDR1 LNHNV and CDR2 YYDKDF come from the germline V gene (reference sequence). The CDR3 spans 20 residues. V gave up 5 bases and J gave up 2 bases; unmatched junction bases: 18. The CDR3 loop is CATSSRGGGLAGSPPYEQYF. The CDR3 DNA reads TGTGCCACCAGCTCCCGTGGTGGGGGACTAGCGGGATCACCCCCCTACGAGCAGTACTTC.

There are many counts of this clonotype. The gene calls are TRBV11-2 and TRBJ1-2; D not resolved. Trimming removed 10 bases at V and 0 bases at J, with 15 bases between. This CDR3 is 14 amino acids long. The germline gives CDR1 SGHAT, CDR2 FQNNGV. The CDR3 here is CATKRAFTNYGYTF. CDR3 sequence (DNA): TGTGCCACCAAAAGGGCGTTTACTAACTATGGCTACACCTTC.

This clonotype has only one observation. The chain links TRBV7-2 to TRBJ2-5, with D possibly being TRBD1 or TRBD2 (5 bases each). CDR1 is SGHTA and CDR2 is FQGNSA in the germline V gene. Deletions cut 6 bases from V and 1 base from J, with 15 bases between. CDR3 size: 15 residues. The DNA of the CDR3 is TGTGCCAGCAGTTTCTGGGTGGGACCCCAAGAGACCCAGTACTTC. Translation: CASSFWVGPQETQYF.

J is TRBJ2-7 and V is TRBV12-3 or TRBV12-4; D perhaps matches TRBD1 (6 bases). The CDR3 sequence is 15 residues long. The V gene lost 5 bases and the J gene lost 2 bases, with 16 bases spanning the gap. The CDR3 loop is CASSLEGTIPYEQYF. CDR3 sequence (DNA): TGTGCCAGCAGTCTCGAGGGGACAATCCCCTACGAGCAGTACTTC.

This clonotype was counted a few times. This sequence joins TRBV6-2 or TRBV6-3 and TRBJ2-3; tentatively, D is TRBD2 (7 bases). CDR1 MNHEY and CDR2 SVGEGT come from the germline V gene. The CDR3 runs to 16 residues. Deletions cut 8 bases from V and 5 bases from J, with 23 bases between. The CDR3 sequence: CASARARGAGGDTQYF. For the CDR3, the DNA is TGTGCCAGCGCTAGAGCTCGGGGGGCCGGGGGAGATACGCAGTATTTT.